These 29 T cell receptor beta chains came from one sample sequenced in a study of cytomegalovirus exposure and HLA in healthy donors. The PCR contained 60 Vbeta and 13 Jbeta primers. Method: immunoSEQ multiplex PCR; TCRdb's copy keeps in-frame clones and lacks some. The table has around 110,000 clones, 8.5% to 10% seen once. The specimen sequenced was PBMCs. Receptors originate from a man aged 30 to 45 in good health and CMV-seronegative.

This clone has more than one count but fewer than ten. This sequence joins TRBV29-1 and TRBJ2-7; 16 nucleotides agree with TRBD2. The CDR3 extends over 18 amino acids. Germline trimming cut 0 bases from V and 1 base from J; bases unmatched to any gene: 6. Germline CDR1 SQVTM, CDR2 ANQGSEA. CDR3 protein: CSVEEAGTSGRGSYEQYF. CDR3 DNA sequence: TGCAGCGTTGAAGAGGCGGGGACTAGCGGGAGGGGGTCCTACGAGCAGTACTTC.

This clone appeared a few times. The chain recombines TRBV4-1 with TRBJ1-2; D may be TRBD1 (6 bases). Germline V gene lookup returns CDR1 MGHRA and CDR2 YSYEKL. The CDR3 consists of 12 residues. The V end lost 4 bases, the J end lost 8 bases, and 11 bases lay between the germline ends. The DNA for the CDR3 is TGCGCCAGCAGCCGGACGGGGGGCGGCTACACCTTC. As protein: CASSRTGGGYTF.

A remark on this clone: One end of the junction fails to match germline, which may point to a read error. The V gene is TRBV4-3, the J gene TRBJ2-3; 9 bases match TRBD2. Germline CDR1 reads LGHNA; CDR2 reads YSLEER. This CDR3 spans 13 amino acids. CDR3 bases: TGCGCCAGCAGCCAAGATTTGCTAGCGGGACCGAATTTT. This codes for CASSQDLLAGPNF.

The CDR3 DNA reads as TGTGCCAGTAGTATCGGGCTAGCCAATGAGCAGTTCTTC. As protein: CASSIGLANEQFF. This sequence joins TRBV19 and TRBJ2-1, with a weak D call TRBD2 (5 bases). CDR3 length equals 13 residues. Germline loops: CDR1 LNHDA, CDR2 SQIVND (reference sequence). Trimming cost V 3 bases and J 6 bases, with 9 bases left between them.

The table lists this clone with a few counts. The chain joins TRBV11-2 to TRBJ1-3; D unclear. CDR3 length: 15 residues. V lost 1 base, J lost 0 bases, and 7 bases lay in between. In germline, CDR1 is SGHAT, CDR2 FQNNGV. The CDR3 nucleotides are TGTGCCAGCAGCTTAGTTCCCAGCTCTGGAAACACCATATATTTT. Translation gives CASSLVPSSGNTIYF. The complete variable domain, with remaining parts taken from reference TRBV11-2 and TRBJ1-3, reads EAGVAQSPRYKIIEKRQSVAFWCNPISGHATLYWYQQILGQGPKLLIQFQNNGVVDDSQLPKDRFSAERLKGVDSTLKIQPAKLEDSAVYLCASSLVPSSGNTIYFGEGSWLTVV.

The genes are TRBV7-2 and TRBJ2-7, with a tentative D call TRBD1 (7 bases). Trimming left V 1 base short and J 4 bases short, with 11 bases between. Germline CDR1 is SGHTA and CDR2 is FQGNSA. CDR3 length: 14 amino acids. This chain's CDR3 is CASSLGQGLYEQYF. For the CDR3, the DNA is TGTGCCAGCAGCTTAGGACAGGGACTTTACGAGCAGTACTTC.

The rearrangement uses TRBV9 and TRBJ2-3; D is uncertain. Germline-derived CDR1 and CDR2 are SGDLS and YYNGEE. This CDR3 is built from 14 residues. Trimming removed 0 bases from V and 6 bases from J, with 11 bases in between. The CDR3, as DNA: TGTGCCAGCAGCGTAGGACCGGGTGGGGATACGCAGTATTTT. Translation: CASSVGPGGDTQYF.

This clone has a handful of counts. The chain has TRBV2 and TRBJ2-6; D may be TRBD1 (6 bases). Germline lookup yields CDR1 SNHLY and CDR2 FYNNEI. This CDR3 is built from 13 residues. The V end was cut by 8 bases, the J end by 2 bases, with 7 bases between. CDR3 protein: CASQGTGANVLTF. In DNA form, the CDR3 reads TGTGCCAGCCAGGGGACTGGGGCCAACGTCCTGACTTTC. The complete variable domain, with remaining parts taken from reference TRBV2 and TRBJ2-6, reads EPEVTQTPSHQVTQMGQEVILRCVPISNHLYFYWYRQILGQKVEFLVSFYNNEISEKSEIFDDQFSVERPDGSNFTLKIRSTKLEDSAMYFCASQGTGANVLTFGAGSRLTVL.

CDR3 nucleotides: TGTGCCAGCGAAGGGACAGGGACTGGAAACACCATATATTTT. Protein product: CASEGTGTGNTIYF. V is TRBV9 and J is TRBJ1-3; TRBD1 aligns across 9 bases. The CDR3 consists of 14 residues. Germline CDR1 reads SGDLS; CDR2 reads YYNGEE. J gave up 2 bases and V 7 bases, and 4 bases lay outside the gene matches.

This clone was found a few times. V gene TRBV5-6 combines with J gene TRBJ2-4; 9 positions agree with TRBD1. J lost 7 bases, V lost 4 bases, and 15 bases had no gene match. Germline CDR1 is SGHDT and CDR2 is YYEEEE. CDR3 length equals 17 residues. This CDR3 reads CASSRGGLGQGYNIQYF. The CDR3 coding sequence is TGTGCCAGCAGCAGGGGAGGACTGGGACAGGGATACAACATTCAGTACTTC.

There are a few counts of this clone. The V call is TRBV30, the J call TRBJ2-7, with D perhaps TRBD1 (6 bases). CDR1 and CDR2 (germline): GTSNPN, SVGIG (reference sequence). The germline V and J ends were trimmed by 7 bases and 1 base, with 14 bases remaining between them. This CDR3 is built from 13 residues. DNA of the CDR3: TGTGCCTCCCTCGGGACACCTTCCTACGAGCAGTACTTC. It encodes CASLGTPSYEQYF.

This clone was counted a few times. The rearrangement joins TRBV6-5 to TRBJ2-3; 9 bases map to TRBD1. This CDR3 comprises 13 residues. Germline-derived CDR1 and CDR2 are MNHEY and SVGAGI. J lost 1 base, V lost 10 bases, and 3 bases had no gene match. Here the CDR3 DNA reads TGTGCCACCCGACAGGGGGGCACAGATACGCAGTATTTT. Amino acids: CATRQGGTDTQYF.

This clone was counted between two and nine times. The rearrangement joins TRBV7-3 to TRBJ2-1; the match to TRBD1 covers 12 bases. This CDR3 is built from 14 residues. V trimming: 4 bases; J trimming: 8 bases; junction bases outside the gene matches: 3. Germline-derived CDR1 and CDR2 are SGHTA and FQGTGA. The CDR3 sequence is CASSWGTGGDEQFF. In DNA form, the CDR3 reads TGTGCCAGCAGCTGGGGGACAGGGGGCGATGAGCAGTTCTTC.

The DNA for the CDR3 is TGTGCCAGCCAAACTAGCGGGAACACCGGGGAGCTGTTTTTT. It is translated as CASQTSGNTGELFF. J is TRBJ2-2 and V is TRBV19, with 8 positions matching TRBD2. The CDR3 runs to 14 residues. Germline V gene data show CDR1 as LNHDA and CDR2 as SQIVND (reference sequence). V lost 9 bases, J lost 1 base, and 4 bases stayed unmatched.

This clone has a handful of counts. V is TRBV6-5 and J is TRBJ2-7; unclear D gene. Deletions cut 0 bases from V and 2 bases from J, with 8 bases between. CDR3 size: 14 residues. Germline CDR1 reads MNHEY; CDR2 reads SVGAGI. The CDR3 reads CASSYSRQPYEQYF. For the CDR3, the DNA is TGTGCCAGCAGTTACTCGCGGCAGCCCTACGAGCAGTACTTC.

J is TRBJ2-5 and V is TRBV15, with 12 bases that match TRBD2. The better agreement between TRBJ2-7 and the DNA end casts doubt on the J call. The CDR3 loop spans 15 amino acids. From germline, CDR1 is LNHNV and CDR2 YYDKDF (reference sequence). The CDR3 loop reads CATSMGLAGPYEQYF. The CDR3 DNA reads as TGTGCCACCAGCATGGGACTAGCGGGCCCCTACGAGCAGTACTTC.

The table lists this clone with a few counts. The rearrangement links TRBV5-1 to TRBJ2-3; possibly TRBD1 for D (5 bases). The germline V and J ends were trimmed by 4 bases and 4 bases, with 13 bases remaining between them. The CDR3 spans 14 residues. In germline, CDR1 is SGHRS, CDR2 YFSETQ. The DNA for the CDR3 is TGCGCCAGCAGCCTTGCCCAGGGTCCAGATACGCAGTATTTT. It is translated as CASSLAQGPDTQYF.

The chain combines TRBV7-2 with TRBJ2-5; the D gene is possibly TRBD2 (5 bases). Trimming left V 1 base short and J 3 bases short, with 12 bases between. The CDR3 contains 15 residues. Germline assignment: CDR1 SGHTA and CDR2 FQGNSA. CDR3 region: CASSLGPLEKETQYF. As DNA, the CDR3 is TGTGCCAGCAGCTTAGGACCACTAGAGAAAGAGACCCAGTACTTC.

The CDR3 sequence: CASSLGGQGASSYEQYF. CDR3 coding DNA: TGTGCCAGCAGCTTAGGGGGACAGGGCGCTAGCTCCTACGAGCAGTACTTC. The gene calls are TRBV7-9 and TRBJ2-7, with 9 bases that match TRBD1. Unmatched junction bases numbered 7, after V lost 1 base and J lost 0 bases. The CDR3 runs 17 residues. From germline, CDR1 is SEHNR and CDR2 FQNEAQ (reference sequence).

CDR3 sequence reads: CAWSVRQGIGQPQHF. CDR3 DNA sequence: TGTGCCTGGAGTGTACGACAGGGAATTGGTCAGCCCCAGCATTTT. The chain has TRBV30 and TRBJ1-5; 7 nucleotides match TRBD1. In germline, CDR1 is GTSNPN, CDR2 SVGIG (reference sequence). The junction had 8 bases not matched to a gene; V was cut back by 0 bases and J by 6 bases. The CDR3 has 15 amino acids. The entire variable domain, with the rest obtained from reference TRBV30 and TRBJ1-5, is as follows: SQTIHQWPATLVQPVGSPLSLECTVEGTSNPNLYWYRQAAGRGLQLLFYSVGIGQISSEVPQNLSASRPQDRQFILSSKKLLLSDSGFYLCAWSVRQGIGQPQHFGDGTRLSIL.

This chain uses TRBV15 with TRBJ2-1; the match to TRBD1 covers 9 bases. Germline CDR1 is LNHNV and CDR2 is YYDKDF (reference sequence). The CDR3 covers 13 residues. The J segment lost 8 bases and the V segment lost 5 bases, leaving 4 bases of the junction unmatched. In nucleotides, the CDR3 is TGTGCCACCAGCCAGGACAGGGGCGATGAGCAGTTCTTC. It yields the protein CATSQDRGDEQFF. The whole variable domain, remainder taken from reference TRBV15 and TRBJ2-1, is DAMVIQNPRYQVTQFGKPVTLSCSQTLNHNVMYWYQQKSSQAPKLLFHYYDKDFNNEADTPDNFQSRRPNTSFCFLDIRSPGLGDTAMYLCATSQDRGDEQFFGPGTRLTVL.

In this sample, this clone turned up a few times. The chain carries TRBV5-1 and TRBJ1-2; 7 positions agree with TRBD1. CDR1 SGHRS and CDR2 YFSETQ come from the germline V gene. This CDR3 comprises 15 residues. V lost 0 bases, J lost 6 bases, and 8 bases stayed unmatched. CDR3 loop: CASSLGDREIDGYTF. CDR3 nucleotide sequence: TGCGCCAGCAGCTTGGGCGACAGGGAGATCGATGGCTACACCTTC. The full variable domain, with the rest looked up from reference TRBV5-1 and TRBJ1-2, is KAGVTQTPRYLIKTRGQQVTLSCSPISGHRSVSWYQQTPGQGLQFLFEYFSETQRNKGNFPGRFSGRQFSNSRSEMNVSTLELGDSALYLCASSLGDREIDGYTFGSGTRLTVV.

This clone has more than one count but fewer than ten. Other DNA sequences in this sample translate to the same CDR3. The chain is built from TRBV10-3 and TRBJ2-1; 9 bases are a match to TRBD2. Trimming cost V 0 bases and J 10 bases; bases outside gene matches: 10. There are 16 residues in the CDR3. The germline V gene encodes CDR1 ENHRY and CDR2 SYGVKD. The CDR3 bases are TGTGCCATCAGTGAGTCGTTAGGCGGGGGGGCCCGAGAGCAGTTCTTC. Amino acids: CAISESLGGGAREQFF.

This chain links TRBV10-3 with TRBJ1-1; D uncertain. CDR3 length equals 16 residues. V dropped 3 bases and J dropped 1 base, with 15 bases sitting between them. The germline gives CDR1 ENHRY, CDR2 SYGVKD. CDR3 loop: CAISERQLATNTEAFF. The CDR3 nucleotides read TGTGCCATCAGTGAAAGGCAGCTAGCCACGAACACTGAAGCTTTCTTT.

The chain links TRBV2 to TRBJ1-3; 11 bases align to TRBD1. The ends lost 3 bases at V and 0 bases at J; junction bases unmatched: 4. This CDR3 region has 17 residues. Per germline, CDR1 SNHLY and CDR2 FYNNEI. As DNA, the CDR3 is TGTGCCAGCAGTGACGGGACAGGGGGACGCTCTGGAAACACCATATATTTT. Translation gives CASSDGTGGRSGNTIYF.

This clone has a handful of counts. The chain employs TRBV2 and TRBJ2-7; D is uncertain. The CDR3 extends over 13 amino acids. CDR1 is SNHLY, CDR2 FYNNEI, per germline. V shed 3 bases and J shed 0 bases, with 6 bases lying between them. CDR3 region: CASSDRGSYEQYF. The CDR3 DNA reads as TGTGCCAGCAGTGATCGAGGCTCCTACGAGCAGTACTTC.

This clone was counted a few times. This sequence joins TRBV5-8 and TRBJ2-2; 11 bases are shared with TRBD2. With V trimmed by 6 bases and J by 2 bases, 6 bases remained unmatched. Germline V gives CDR1 SGHTS, CDR2 YDEGEE. CDR3 length equals 16 residues. This CDR3 is CASTRLAGINTGELFF. The CDR3 DNA reads as TGTGCCAGCACCCGACTAGCGGGAATTAACACCGGGGAGCTGTTTTTT.

This clone was found a few times. The chain is built from TRBV19 and TRBJ1-5, with 7 positions matching TRBD1. Looked up from germline, CDR1 is LNHDA and CDR2 is SQIVND (reference sequence). CDR3 size: 16 residues. With V trimmed by 4 bases and J by 4 bases, 10 bases remained unmatched. DNA for the CDR3: TGTGCCAGTAGTACCCACGACAGGGTCGGTAATCAGCCCCAGCATTTT. It encodes CASSTHDRVGNQPQHF.

This clone was detected only a few times. V usage is TRBV13 and J usage is TRBJ2-7; D is unresolved. Trimming shortened V by 5 bases and J by 3 bases, and 11 bases separated the two germline ends. The length of the CDR3 is 13 residues. The germline CDR1 and CDR2 sequences are PRHDT and FYEKMQ (reference sequence). The CDR3 DNA reads as TGTGCCAGCAGCCAAGATCCAGGCTACGAGCAGTACTTC. Translation gives CASSQDPGYEQYF. Looking up the rest from reference TRBV13 and TRBJ2-7 gives the full variable domain: AAGVIQSPRHLIKEKRETATLKCYPIPRHDTVYWYQQGPGQDPQFLISFYEKMQSDKGSIPDRFSAQQFSDYHSELNMSSLELGDSALYFCASSQDPGYEQYFGPGTRLTVT.